This T cell receptor (beta chain) was profiled in a study of blood T cell repertoires in COVID-19. Produced via immunoSEQ multiplex PCR; TCRdb's table is partial and in-frame only. Found here are approximately 130,000 clones, over 80% of them singletons; the top ten hold more than 15%. This clone turned up a few times. The CDR3 contains 14 residues. The germline V gene encodes CDR1 SGHAT and CDR2 FQNNGV. V lost 2 bases to trimming and J lost 1 base, with 8 bases between them. The source material was PBMCs or T cells enriched from blood (not recorded which). The chain employs TRBV11-2 and TRBJ1-1, with D tentatively TRBD1 (5 bases). The source is a man aged 30 to 45 who had recovered from COVID-19. Here the CDR3 reads CASSLWGKNTEAFF. In DNA form, the CDR3 reads TGTGCCAGCAGCTTATGGGGCAAGAACACTGAAGCTTTCTTT.